This TCR beta chain derives from a study of blood T cell repertoires in COVID-19. Here immunoSEQ multiplex PCR was the method, and the copy in TCRdb shows in-frame clones only, minus some. Counted here are roughly 380,000 clones, roughly 84% occurring once; the ten biggest clones make up roughly 3%. The recovered donors of Cohort 3 showed two negative PCRs, clearance, or symptom resolution. The junction had 10 bases not matched to a gene; V was cut back by 5 bases and J by 2 bases. The CDR3 loop spans 17 amino acids. Germline loops: CDR1 MDHEN, CDR2 SYDVKM. The sequenced sample consisted of PBMCs or T cells enriched from blood (not recorded which). The chain is built from TRBV28 and TRBJ1-1; 11 positions match TRBD1. The clonotype was recovered from a woman in her 30s who had recovered from COVID-19. CDR3 protein: CASSLPMGTGGNTEAFF. In nucleotides, the CDR3 is TGTGCCAGCAGTCTGCCAATGGGGACAGGGGGAAACACTGAAGCTTTCTTT.